The 14 T cell receptor beta chains below were found in one sample sequenced in a study of Ad26.COV2.S vaccination and SARS-CoV-2 variants. Stated treatment: around 19 received Ad26.COV2.S at low or high dose, single or two shots; several received placebo; per-sample allocation not given. Specimens were obtained on day 63 following the first vaccine or placebo injection. Libraries were prepared by immunoSEQ multiplex PCR; TCRdb keeps only in-frame clonotypes and omits some of them. In the table there are about 680,000 clones, roughly 90% of which are singletons. The sequencing used peripheral blood, collected in a trial of Ad26.COV2.S vaccine versus placebo. These receptors all stem from a person between 18 and 59 years old who received the Ad26.COV2.S COVID-19 vaccine or a placebo.

The chain recombines TRBV19 with TRBJ1-5; TRBD1 might be the D (5 bases). Germline V gives CDR1 LNHDA, CDR2 SQIVND (reference sequence). Trimming removed 3 bases from V and 5 bases from J, with 14 bases in between. There are 15 residues in the CDR3. The CDR3 nucleotides are TGTGCCAGTAGTATGGGCCCGACGGGGGATCAGCCCCAGCATTTT. This translates into CASSMGPTGDQPQHF.

This clone has more than one count but fewer than ten. The chain combines TRBV7-6 with TRBJ1-3; D is unresolved. Per germline, CDR1 SGHVS and CDR2 FNYEAQ. The ends were cut back, 3 bases at V and 0 bases at J, with 12 bases in the middle. This CDR3 comprises 16 residues. The DNA for the CDR3 is TGTGCCAGCAGCTTCCTCCTCCGACCCTCTGGAAACACCATATATTTT. Translating gives CASSFLLRPSGNTIYF.

The gene calls are TRBV5-4 and TRBJ1-1, with D maybe TRBD1 (5 bases). The V end lost 2 bases, the J end lost 11 bases, and 19 bases lay between the germline ends. Germline CDR1 reads SGHNT; CDR2 reads YYREEE (reference sequence). The CDR3 runs 14 residues. CDR3 sequence: CASSFPGGSQLAFF. The CDR3 nucleotides read TGTGCCAGCAGCTTCCCGGGGGGGTCCCAGTTGGCTTTCTTT.

The chain joins TRBV19 to TRBJ2-3, with 10 bases lining up with TRBD2. The CDR3 consists of 15 residues. The V gene end was trimmed by 4 bases and the J gene end by 2 bases; junction bases not matched to a gene: 3. Germline V CDR1 and CDR2: LNHDA, SQIVND (reference sequence). The CDR3 DNA is TGTGCCAGTAGTAATAGCGGGAGGACCACAGATACGCAGTATTTT. Protein sequence: CASSNSGRTTDTQYF.

This clone has more than one count but fewer than ten. V is TRBV7-2 and J is TRBJ1-1; 7 bases match TRBD1. V trimming: 5 bases; J trimming: 0 bases; junction bases outside the gene matches: 6. The CDR3 contains 15 residues. CDR1 SGHTA and CDR2 FQGNSA come from the germline V gene. CDR3 protein: CASSLRQGMNTEAFF. The CDR3, as DNA: TGTGCCAGCAGCCTACGACAGGGAATGAACACTGAAGCTTTCTTT.

This rearrangement joins TRBV6-5 to TRBJ2-3, with D tentatively TRBD1 or TRBD2 (5 bases each). Germline CDR1 is MNHEY and CDR2 is SVGAGI. Trimming removed 6 bases at V and 3 bases at J, with 16 bases between. This CDR3 region has 15 residues. CDR3 region: CASRTGTTGTDTQYF. CDR3 in DNA: TGTGCCAGCAGAACCGGGACCACGGGTACAGATACGCAGTATTTT.

J is TRBJ1-6 and V is TRBV2; D is unresolved. The length of the CDR3 is 14 residues. Germline V lookup: CDR1 SNHLY, CDR2 FYNNEI. Trimming shortened V by 0 bases and J by 7 bases, and 7 bases separated the two germline ends. DNA of the CDR3: TGTGCCAGCAGTGAAGCGCCGAAGAATTCACCCCTCCACTTT. The encoded protein is CASSEAPKNSPLHF.

With respect to this clone: This same CDR3 is encoded by further DNA sequences in the sample. This rearrangement joins TRBV5-1 to TRBJ2-3; D is ambiguous. Germline CDR1 is SGHRS and CDR2 is YFSETQ. With 5 bases removed from V and 3 bases from J, the gap between germline ends came to 7 bases. The CDR3 loop spans 12 amino acids. The CDR3 coding sequence is TGCGCCAGCAGTTTTACAACAGATACGCAGTATTTT. This encodes CASSFTTDTQYF.

The V gene is TRBV5-8, the J gene TRBJ1-6; no definite D call. With 2 bases removed from V and 0 bases from J, the gap between germline ends came to 12 bases. The CDR3 has 17 amino acids. The germline gives CDR1 SGHTS, CDR2 YDEGEE. CDR3 nucleotides: TGTGCCAGCAGCTTTGCAGAGACGAGCTCCTATAATTCACCCCTCCACTTT. Translation: CASSFAETSSYNSPLHF.

This sequence joins TRBV7-8 and TRBJ1-1; 10 bases match TRBD1. V lost 4 bases, J lost 1 base, and 12 bases stayed unmatched. This CDR3 spans 18 amino acids. Germline values: CDR1 SGHVS, CDR2 FQNEAQ. The CDR3: CASSSIRDRGWRNTEAFF. CDR3 nucleotides: TGTGCCAGCAGCTCCATCCGGGACAGGGGATGGAGGAACACTGAAGCTTTCTTT. The complete variable domain, with remaining parts taken from reference TRBV7-8 and TRBJ1-1, reads GAGVSQSPRYKVAKRGQDVALRCDPISGHVSLFWYQQALGQGPEFLTYFQNEAQLDKSGLPSDRFFAERPEGSVSTLKIQRTQQEDSAVYLCASSSIRDRGWRNTEAFFGQGTRLTVV.

This chain uses TRBV2 with TRBJ1-6, with 8 bases matching TRBD1. Trimming at V came to 6 bases and at J to 2 bases, leaving 0 bases not matched to a gene. The germline V gene encodes CDR1 SNHLY and CDR2 FYNNEI. CDR3 length: 14 residues. CDR3 sequence (DNA): TGTGCCAGCAGGGACAGGGCCTATAATTCACCCCTCCACTTT. Protein product: CASRDRAYNSPLHF. The whole variable domain, remainder taken from reference TRBV2 and TRBJ1-6, is EPEVTQTPSHQVTQMGQEVILRCVPISNHLYFYWYRQILGQKVEFLVSFYNNEISEKSEIFDDQFSVERPDGSNFTLKIRSTKLEDSAMYFCASRDRAYNSPLHFGNGTRLTVT.

This chain connects TRBV5-1 to TRBJ1-5; unclear D gene. This CDR3 comprises 15 residues. Germline assignment: CDR1 SGHRS and CDR2 YFSETQ. Between the trimmed V and J ends, which lost 0 bases and 2 bases, there was a span of 9 bases. CDR3 DNA: TGCGCCAGCAGCTTGGGGGATTACGGCAATCAGCCCCAGCATTTT. This gives the protein CASSLGDYGNQPQHF.

This chain uses TRBV15 with TRBJ2-1; possible D gene TRBD2, 5 bases. V was trimmed by 3 bases and J by 12 bases, leaving 15 bases between them. Germline V gives CDR1 LNHNV, CDR2 YYDKDF (reference sequence). There are 13 residues in the CDR3. CDR3 region: CATSSPGPDSQFF. In nucleotides, the CDR3 is TGTGCCACCAGCAGTCCGGGCCCGGACTCGCAGTTCTTC.

The chain has TRBV7-2 and TRBJ2-1; 9 positions agree with TRBD1. The ends lost 3 bases at V and 6 bases at J; junction bases unmatched: 9. The CDR3 runs 16 residues. CDR1 is SGHTA, CDR2 FQGNSA, per germline. Here the CDR3 reads CASSFGGTGTFNEQFF. In DNA form, the CDR3 reads TGTGCCAGCAGCTTCGGCGGGACAGGGACCTTCAATGAGCAGTTCTTC.